The 29 T cell receptor beta chains reported below all come from one sample, sequenced in a study of beta chain features in type 1 diabetes. The sequenced template was cDNA made from the entire isolated RNA. TCRdb's table, derived via immunoSEQ multiplex PCR, lists solely in-frame clones and lacks some. The sample contains over 40,000 clones, about half of which appear only once. Sequenced: Tregs from blood. These receptors were collected from a woman aged 18-29 years in good health.

V and J are TRBV7-2 and TRBJ2-7, with D hard to call. Germline V lookup: CDR1 SGHTA, CDR2 FQGNSA. V lost 6 bases and J 1 base, leaving 16 bases between the germline ends. This CDR3 comprises 15 residues. The DNA of the CDR3 is TGTGCCAGCAGTTTGGCCCCCGGGTTTTCCTACGAGCAGTACTTC. Translated, it gives CASSLAPGFSYEQYF.

This clone was seen more than once but under ten times. This sequence joins TRBV5-1 and TRBJ2-1; D is ambiguous. Germline CDR1 and CDR2: SGHRS and YFSETQ. Trimming took 0 bases from V and 6 from J, leaving 7 bases between them. This CDR3 region has 13 residues. The CDR3 region is CASSLEPSNEQFF. The CDR3 DNA follows: TGCGCCAGCAGCTTGGAACCCAGCAATGAGCAGTTCTTC. The entire variable domain, with the rest obtained from reference TRBV5-1 and TRBJ2-1, is as follows: KAGVTQTPRYLIKTRGQQVTLSCSPISGHRSVSWYQQTPGQGLQFLFEYFSETQRNKGNFPGRFSGRQFSNSRSEMNVSTLELGDSALYLCASSLEPSNEQFFGPGTRLTVL.

This chain uses TRBV7-8 with TRBJ1-2, with 7 positions matching TRBD1. The CDR3 length is 13 residues. Germline CDR1 and CDR2: SGHVS and FQNEAQ. The ends lost 3 bases at V and 4 bases at J; junction bases unmatched: 2. The CDR3 DNA reads TGTGCCAGCAGCTTGGGACAGCTCTATGGCTACACCTTC. Translation: CASSLGQLYGYTF.

This clone has just a few counts. CDR3 region: CASSWDSSNGYTF. The CDR3 DNA follows: TGTGCCAGCAGCTGGGACAGCTCTAATGGCTACACCTTC. V is TRBV5-5 and J is TRBJ1-2, with TRBD1 identical over 7 bases. V shed 3 bases and J 6 bases; nucleotides not matched to a gene: 5. The CDR3 consists of 13 residues. Germline V gene sequence: CDR1 SGHKS, CDR2 YYEKEE (reference sequence).

The chain links TRBV7-2 to TRBJ1-1, with 8 bases that match TRBD1. This CDR3 contains 14 residues. CDR1 and CDR2 (germline): SGHTA, FQGNSA. With 8 bases clipped from V and 4 bases from J, the junction kept 9 bases outside the gene matches. CDR3 sequence reads: CASYGRQGSTEAFF. Here the CDR3 DNA reads TGTGCCAGCTACGGGCGACAGGGGTCCACTGAAGCTTTCTTT.

About this clone: A read error may account for a junction end that differs from germline. The rearrangement uses TRBV6-1 and TRBJ1-1; no firm D call. The length of the CDR3 is 13 residues. The germline V gene has CDR1 MNHNS and CDR2 SASEGT. The CDR3 sequence is CASSEVRLGRRVF. The CDR3, as DNA: TGTGCCAGCAGTGAAGTAAGGCTGGGTCGCCGGGTCTTT.

The chain joins TRBV28 to TRBJ1-5; 8 nucleotides match TRBD1. The V segment lost 5 bases and the J segment 3 bases; nucleotides outside the gene matches: 15. Germline lookup yields CDR1 MDHEN and CDR2 SYDVKM. CDR3 length equals 18 residues. The CDR3 sequence: CASSPLDRARNPNQPQHF. Written as DNA, the CDR3 is TGTGCCAGCAGTCCCCTGGACAGGGCCCGAAATCCCAATCAGCCCCAGCATTTT.

CDR3 bases: TGTGCCAGCAGCGTAGCGGGAGGTGGCTACGAGCAGTACTTC. This sequence encodes CASSVAGGGYEQYF. The V and J genes are TRBV9 and TRBJ2-7; 7 nucleotides line up with TRBD2. Trimming at V came to 0 bases and at J to 3 bases, leaving 3 bases not matched to a gene. Germline CDR1 is SGDLS and CDR2 is YYNGEE. The CDR3 is 14 residues long. Looking up the rest from reference TRBV9 and TRBJ2-7 gives the full variable domain: DSGVTQTPKHLITATGQRVTLRCSPRSGDLSVYWYQQSLDQGLQFLIQYYNGEERAKGNILERFSAQQFPDLHSELNLSSLELGDSALYFCASSVAGGGYEQYFGPGTRLTVT.

V usage is TRBV4-3 and J usage is TRBJ2-7, with 8 bases fitting TRBD1. The CDR3 has 14 amino acids. J was trimmed by 4 bases and V by 4 bases; bases with no gene match: 6. Germline CDR1 LGHNA, CDR2 YSLEER. CDR3 in amino acids: CASSRDRGRYEQYF. CDR3 sequence (DNA): TGCGCCAGCAGCCGCGACAGGGGAAGGTACGAGCAGTACTTC.

The rearrangement joins TRBV6-1 to TRBJ2-1; D is perhaps TRBD2 (6 bases). CDR1 and CDR2 (germline): MNHNS, SASEGT. The CDR3 is 16 residues long. V dropped 1 base and J dropped 9 bases, with 19 bases sitting between them. The CDR3 DNA follows: TGTGCCAGCAGTGAAGGGGCTGCGAGGAGGGTAGGTGAGCAGTTCTTC. It yields the protein CASSEGAARRVGEQFF.

This chain uses TRBV7-2 with TRBJ2-1; TRBD2 matches at 10 bases. CDR3 length: 19 residues. CDR1 and CDR2 from the germline V gene are SGHTA and FQGNSA. Trimming removed 7 bases from V and 0 bases from J; junction bases left unmatched: 15. Here the CDR3 reads CASNPTRRLAGPSYNEQFF. The CDR3 DNA sequence: TGTGCCAGCAACCCCACACGACGACTAGCGGGCCCCTCCTACAATGAGCAGTTCTTC.

The chain couples TRBV4-3 to TRBJ2-7; 7 nucleotides align to TRBD1. Germline CDR1 LGHNA, CDR2 YSLEER. Unmatched junction bases numbered 8, after V lost 0 bases and J lost 6 bases. The CDR3 loop spans 15 amino acids. The CDR3 reads CASSQEDRAGREQYF. CDR3 sequence (DNA): TGCGCCAGCAGCCAAGAAGACAGGGCTGGGCGCGAGCAGTACTTC.

The chain has TRBV4-2 and TRBJ2-7; 9 bases fit TRBD1. The V gene's germline CDR1 is LGHNA and CDR2 YNFKEQ. V lost 3 bases to trimming and J lost 5 bases; unmatched junction nucleotides: 2. This CDR3 region has 13 residues. CDR3 region: CASSQDRGHEQYF. The DNA for the CDR3 is TGTGCCAGCAGCCAGGACAGGGGCCACGAGCAGTACTTC.

The J gene is TRBJ1-2, the V gene TRBV28; perhaps TRBD1 as D (5 bases). Trimming took 6 bases from V and 8 from J, leaving 16 bases between them. Germline V CDR1 and CDR2: MDHEN, SYDVKM. The CDR3 is 13 residues long. CDR3 DNA sequence: TGTGCCAGCAGAGACAGACCCTTCGGGGGCTACACCTTC. Residues: CASRDRPFGGYTF.

The chain carries TRBV6-1 and TRBJ2-1, with D tentatively TRBD1 (6 bases). Germline CDR1 and CDR2: MNHNS and SASEGT. The CDR3 has 17 amino acids. V was trimmed by 4 bases and J by 7 bases, leaving 23 bases between them. This chain's CDR3 is CASSGWAGARVGNEQFF. For the CDR3, the DNA is TGTGCCAGCAGTGGCTGGGCAGGGGCGAGGGTGGGAAATGAGCAGTTCTTC.

The chain employs TRBV10-3 and TRBJ2-7; 14 bases are shared with TRBD2. The CDR3 runs to 18 residues. The junction had 9 bases not matched to a gene; V was cut back by 0 bases and J by 5 bases. Germline lookup yields CDR1 ENHRY and CDR2 SYGVKD. CDR3: CAISESPGTSGSRDEQYF. CDR3 bases: TGTGCCATCAGTGAGTCACCCGGGACTAGCGGGAGTCGAGACGAGCAGTACTTC.

A word on this clone: Germline and junction disagree at one end, which may indicate a read error. V gene TRBV27 combines with J gene TRBJ2-5; the match to TRBD2 covers 14 bases. This CDR3 is built from 16 residues. CDR1 is MNHEY, CDR2 SMNVEV, per germline (reference sequence). CDR3 nucleotide sequence: TGTGCCAGCAGTCAGACGGGACTAGCGGGAGAGGAGATCCAGTACTTC. It encodes CASSQTGLAGEEIQYF.

The rearrangement uses TRBV7-2 and TRBJ2-5, with no clear D. Matching the DNA end better, TRBJ2-7 makes the J call doubtful. The CDR3 length is 12 residues. Germline CDR1 SGHTA, CDR2 FQGNSA. CDR3 in DNA: TGTGCCAGCAGCCCGACACCCTACGAGCAGTACTTC. Residues: CASSPTPYEQYF.

This clone turned up a few times. The chain links TRBV29-1 to TRBJ2-7; 10 bases line up with TRBD2. This CDR3 spans 13 amino acids. Germline CDR1 and CDR2: SQVTM and ANQGSEA. Germline trimming cut 7 bases from V and 6 bases from J; bases unmatched to any gene: 9. CDR3 DNA sequence: TGCAGCGGGGCAAAGAGCGGGAGGGGCGAGCAGTACTTC. This codes for CSGAKSGRGEQYF.

This clone was detected a few times. The rearrangement links TRBV28 to TRBJ2-7; possible D gene TRBD1, 6 bases. Germline CDR1 and CDR2: MDHEN and SYDVKM. V was shortened by 3 bases and J by 0 bases, with 9 bases between the two germline ends. This CDR3 region has 14 residues. CDR3 residues: CASSLDSLSYEQYF. CDR3 DNA sequence: TGTGCCAGCAGTTTGGACAGCCTCTCCTACGAGCAGTACTTC.

The chain employs TRBV27 and TRBJ2-2; D perhaps matches TRBD1 (7 bases). Germline-derived CDR1 and CDR2 are MNHEY and SMNVEV (reference sequence). V lost 2 bases and J lost 5, with 15 bases in between. CDR3 length: 16 residues. DNA of the CDR3: TGTGCCAGCAGTTTAATAGGCAGGGGGGTAACCGGGGAGCTGTTTTTT. This gives the protein CASSLIGRGVTGELFF.

The chain couples TRBV30 to TRBJ1-1; D is uncertain. With 3 bases removed from V and 11 bases from J, the gap between germline ends came to 16 bases. The CDR3 is made up of 12 amino acids. Per the germline V gene, CDR1 is GTSNPN and CDR2 is SVGIG (reference sequence). CDR3 sequence (DNA): TGTGCCTGGAGGCCTGACTCGCGTGGGGCTTTCTTT. This gives the protein CAWRPDSRGAFF.

This clone was recorded a few times. V usage is TRBV5-5 and J usage is TRBJ1-5; 7 bases match TRBD1. The CDR3 runs to 14 residues. Trimming took 4 bases from V and 2 from J; bases not matched to a gene: 3. The germline V gene encodes CDR1 SGHKS and CDR2 YYEKEE (reference sequence). CDR3 residues: CASSQTGGNQPQHF. DNA for the CDR3: TGTGCCAGCAGCCAAACAGGGGGCAATCAGCCCCAGCATTTT.

The CDR3 DNA sequence: TGTGCCAGCACCCCGATGGGGGGGGAAAAACTGTTTTTT. This sequence encodes CASTPMGGEKLFF. The V gene is TRBV6-1, the J gene TRBJ1-4; D possibly corresponds to TRBD1 (5 bases). This CDR3 is built from 13 residues. Germline loops: CDR1 MNHNS, CDR2 SASEGT. V was pared by 7 bases and J by 8 bases, with 14 bases between.

Here the CDR3 reads CASSPQGALKSGANVLTF. The CDR3 region has the DNA TGTGCCAGCAGCCCCCAGGGGGCGCTTAAGTCTGGGGCCAACGTCCTGACTTTC. The J gene is TRBJ2-6, the V gene TRBV7-3, with 8 positions matching TRBD1. The germline gives CDR1 SGHTA, CDR2 FQGTGA. J was trimmed by 1 base and V by 5 bases; bases with no gene match: 10. The CDR3 sequence is 18 residues long.

This clone was detected a few times. The chain combines TRBV4-1 with TRBJ2-1; 7 positions match TRBD1. This CDR3 comprises 14 residues. The germline V gene has CDR1 MGHRA and CDR2 YSYEKL. With 11 bases clipped from V and 6 bases from J, the junction kept 13 bases outside the gene matches. The CDR3 DNA is TGCGCCGCTGCAGGGACAGTGGTGGGCAATGAGCAGTTCTTC. It codes for CAAAGTVVGNEQFF.

The chain couples TRBV2 to TRBJ1-6, with 7 positions matching TRBD1. Germline V CDR1 and CDR2: SNHLY, FYNNEI. V was pared by 11 bases and J by 7 bases, with 8 bases of the junction left unmatched. This CDR3 region has 13 residues. In nucleotides, the CDR3 is TGTGCCGGGGGAGACAGGGTAAATTCACCCCTCCACTTT. Translated: CAGGDRVNSPLHF.

The chain links TRBV28 to TRBJ1-5, with TRBD1 matching over 9 bases. The ends lost 5 bases at V and 4 bases at J; junction bases unmatched: 6. Germline V gene lookup returns CDR1 MDHEN and CDR2 SYDVKM. This CDR3 region has 15 residues. CDR3 nucleotide sequence: TGTGCCAGCAGTCCAGCCGGGACAGGGAATCAGCCCCAGCATTTT. Translating gives CASSPAGTGNQPQHF.

The genes are TRBV5-8 and TRBJ2-3; D remains unclear. CDR1 and CDR2 (germline): SGHTS, YDEGEE. Trimming removed 6 bases from V and 5 bases from J, with 10 bases in between. This CDR3 is 12 amino acids long. CDR3 amino acids: CASNLAKDTQYF. CDR3 DNA: TGTGCCAGCAACCTTGCGAAAGATACGCAGTATTTT.